The table lists the clone carrying this TCR beta chain with a count of one. Its specificity is unknown. In germline, CDR1 is SGHRS, CDR2 YFSETQ. The CDR3 spans 13 residues. V was cut by 4 bases and J by 6 bases, with 13 bases left in between. The healthy adult donors were HIV-negative and reported no recent acute infections or vaccinations. The authors divided CD4+ cells into CD45RA+ naive and CD45RA-negative memory subsets. The sample comes from a study of shared clonotypes between healthy human individuals. About the study: With ages of 18 to 49, the donors were two women and a few men.

Study-wide points: A few donors held about 5% of naive CD4 clonotypes in common.

Assay: immunoSEQ multiplex PCR; the TCRdb copy retains only in-frame clones and omits some. The table includes more than 2 million clones, 85% to 95% detected once. The chain joins TRBV5-1 to TRBJ1-2; tentative D call: TRBD1 (5 bases). The sequence derives from a man aged 18 to 35 in good health. What was sequenced was naive CD4+ T cells sorted from blood. The subset is: CD45RA+ positively selected. In DNA, the CDR3 is TGCGCCAGCAGCGGAAGCAGGGTCGATGGCTACACCTTC. Translation: CASSGSRVDGYTF.